A single sample gave rise to the 14 T cell receptor beta chains below, sequenced in a study of early T cells in non-severe SARS-CoV-2 infection. TCRdb reprocessed the 5' RACE reads with MiXCR, giving one entry per CDR3 protein. The sample yields roughly 55,000 distinct CDR3 sequences, roughly 6.2% seen once. Sequenced sample: whole blood. These receptors were obtained from an adult who was a healthcare worker with PCR-confirmed SARS-CoV-2 infection or an uninfected control (not recorded which).

This clonotype was picked up many times. The chain is built from TRBV29-1 and TRBJ2-7; 12 bases map to TRBD2. The junction had 5 bases not matched to a gene; V was cut back by 1 base and J by 1 base. Germline CDR1 SQVTM, CDR2 ANQGSEA. The CDR3 loop spans 16 amino acids. The CDR3 loop reads CSVEGVLAGGSYEQYF. The CDR3 nucleotides read TGCAGCGTTGAAGGGGTACTAGCGGGGGGATCCTACGAGCAGTACTTC.

This clonotype was detected only a few times. The chain recombines TRBV28 with TRBJ1-2, with D perhaps TRBD1 (5 bases). CDR3 length: 15 amino acids. V was shortened by 2 bases and J by 0 bases, with 10 bases between the two germline ends. The germline gives CDR1 MDHEN, CDR2 SYDVKM. In nucleotides, the CDR3 is TGTGCCAGCAGTTTACGGGGGTCAACTAACTATGGCTACACCTTC. Translation gives CASSLRGSTNYGYTF.

This sequence joins TRBV7-6 and TRBJ2-5, with D unresolved. The V gene lost 1 base and the J gene lost 4 bases, with 10 bases spanning the gap. CDR3 length: 14 amino acids. From germline, CDR1 is SGHVS and CDR2 FNYEAQ. The chain's CDR3 is CASSLENGLETQYF. The CDR3 DNA reads TGTGCCAGCAGCTTAGAGAACGGCTTAGAGACCCAGTACTTC.

This clonotype occurred many times. CDR3 protein: CASSPLDRAGETQYF. The CDR3 DNA reads TGTGCCAGCAGCCCATTAGATAGGGCAGGAGAGACCCAGTACTTC. The chain carries TRBV12-3 or TRBV12-4 and TRBJ2-5; D unresolved. The CDR3 consists of 15 residues. The V gene lost 6 bases and the J gene lost 4 bases, with 18 bases spanning the gap.

V gene TRBV12-3 or TRBV12-4 combines with J gene TRBJ2-2; 14 bases align to TRBD2. Unmatched junction bases numbered 6, after V lost 6 bases and J lost 6 bases. The CDR3 has 16 amino acids. The CDR3 DNA is TGTGCCAGCAGCCTACGGGGACTAGCGGGGGCCGGGGAGCTGTTTTTT. Translation gives CASSLRGLAGAGELFF.

This clonotype was observed a handful of times. The chain combines TRBV3-1 with TRBJ2-7; D may correspond to TRBD1 or TRBD2 (5 bases each). The CDR3 runs 14 residues. The V and J ends lost 1 base and 5 bases respectively, with 12 bases between them. CDR1 and CDR2 from the germline V gene are LGHDT and YNNKEL (reference sequence). The CDR3 sequence: CASSQAGQLDEQYF. CDR3 nucleotide sequence: TGTGCCAGCAGCCAAGCGGGGCAGTTGGACGAGCAGTACTTC.

The rearrangement joins TRBV7-2 to TRBJ2-5; TRBD1 agrees at 10 bases. Germline trimming cut 5 bases from V and 4 bases from J; bases unmatched to any gene: 7. Germline V gene sequence: CDR1 SGHTA, CDR2 FQGNSA. This CDR3 is 15 amino acids long. The CDR3 protein is CASSPRTGGRETQYF. In DNA, the CDR3 is TGTGCCAGCAGCCCAAGGACAGGGGGAAGAGAGACCCAGTACTTC.

This clonotype has a count of ten or more. The V and J genes are TRBV29-1 and TRBJ1-1; TRBD1 aligns across 9 bases. After removal of 7 bases from V and 8 bases from J, the junction contained 5 bases not matched to a gene. CDR3 size: 11 residues. Germline loops: CDR1 SQVTM, CDR2 ANQGSEA. CDR3 sequence reads: CSAGDRAEAFF. The CDR3 bases are TGCAGCGCGGGGGACAGGGCAGAAGCTTTCTTT.

In this sample, this clonotype turned up a few times. The J gene is TRBJ1-4, the V gene TRBV7-8; a weak D match, TRBD1 (6 bases). Per germline, CDR1 SGHVS and CDR2 FQNEAQ. The V end was cut by 4 bases, the J end by 4 bases, with 19 bases between. This CDR3 spans 17 amino acids. CDR3 sequence reads: CASSSKQGHLINEKLFF. The CDR3 DNA reads TGTGCCAGCAGCTCTAAACAGGGACACCTTATTAATGAAAAACTGTTTTTT.

This clonotype appeared many times. This chain links TRBV11-2 with TRBJ1-2; D unresolved. The CDR3 is 15 residues long. V was trimmed by 5 bases and J by 5 bases, leaving 18 bases between them. Germline CDR1 reads SGHAT; CDR2 reads FQNNGV. CDR3 nucleotide sequence: TGTGCCAGCAGCCCTATGGGCGATGGGCGTTATGGCTACACCTTC. Protein sequence: CASSPMGDGRYGYTF.

This clonotype was recorded at least ten times. V usage is TRBV6-2 or TRBV6-3 and J usage is TRBJ1-1; the D is unclear. Germline V gene lookup returns CDR1 MNHEY and CDR2 SVGEGT. The CDR3 covers 13 residues. V shed 6 bases and J shed 4 bases, with 12 bases lying between them. The CDR3 coding sequence is TGTGCCAGCAGGATTACACGAAGCACTGAAGCTTTCTTT. Protein sequence: CASRITRSTEAFF.

This rearrangement joins TRBV25-1 to TRBJ2-2; the match to TRBD1 covers 9 bases. The germline V gene encodes CDR1 MGHDK and CDR2 SYGVNS. Unmatched junction bases numbered 7, after V lost 4 bases and J lost 7 bases. CDR3 length: 15 amino acids. DNA for the CDR3: TGTGCCAGCAGTGCTACAGGGGGCGCGGGCGGGGAGCTGTTTTTT. Amino acids: CASSATGGAGGELFF. Full variable domain (rest looked up from reference TRBV25-1 and TRBJ2-2): EADIYQTPRYLVIGTGKKITLECSQTMGHDKMYWYQQDPGMELHLIHYSYGVNSTEKGDLSSESTVSRIRTEHFPLTLESARPSHTSQYLCASSATGGAGGELFFGEGSRLTVL.

This clonotype was observed at least ten times. V and J are TRBV12-3 or TRBV12-4 and TRBJ2-2; 8 bases are a match to TRBD2. After removal of 6 bases from V and 1 base from J, the junction contained 10 bases not matched to a gene. CDR3 length equals 17 residues. The CDR3 sequence is CASSSPGGRLNTGELFF. Here the CDR3 DNA reads TGTGCCAGCAGCTCACCGGGGGGGCGCTTGAACACCGGGGAGCTGTTTTTT.

This clonotype has a count of ten or more. This CDR3 reads CASSPNIQGTSPLHF. The CDR3, as DNA: TGTGCCAGCTCACCCAACATACAGGGGACTTCACCCCTCCACTTT. J is TRBJ1-6 and V is TRBV18; 7 bases agree with TRBD1. V was pared by 3 bases and J by 9 bases, with 8 bases of the junction left unmatched. Germline CDR1 reads KGHSH; CDR2 reads LQKENI. This CDR3 is 15 amino acids long. The full variable domain, completed using reference TRBV18 and TRBJ1-6, is NAGVMQNPRHLVRRRGQEARLRCSPMKGHSHVYWYRQLPEEGLKFMVYLQKENIIDESGMPKERFSAEFPKEGPSILRIQQVVRGDSAAYFCASSPNIQGTSPLHFGNGTRLTVT.